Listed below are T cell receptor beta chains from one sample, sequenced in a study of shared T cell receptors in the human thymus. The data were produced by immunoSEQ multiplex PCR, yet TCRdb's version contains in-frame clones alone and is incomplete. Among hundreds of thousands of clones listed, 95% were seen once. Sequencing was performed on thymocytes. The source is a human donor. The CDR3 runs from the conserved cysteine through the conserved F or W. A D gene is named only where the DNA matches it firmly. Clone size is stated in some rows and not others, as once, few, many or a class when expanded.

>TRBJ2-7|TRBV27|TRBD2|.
TGTGCCAGCACCTTGGTACGGGCGGGAGGGCCTGTGGGCGAGCAGTACTTC
CASTLVRAGGPVGEQYF
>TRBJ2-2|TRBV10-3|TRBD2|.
TGTGCCATCAGTGATGACGGGAGGGCCAAGAGGTCCGGGGAGCTGTTTTTT
CAISDDGRAKRSGELFF
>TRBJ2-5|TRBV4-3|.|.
TGCGCCAGCAGCCAGGATTTTAGCGGATGCCAAGAGACCCAGTACTTC
CASSQDFSGCQETQYF
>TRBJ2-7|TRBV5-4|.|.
TGTGCCAGCAGCTTGACAGGGAAACTCTACGAGCAGTACTTC
CASSLTGKLYEQYF
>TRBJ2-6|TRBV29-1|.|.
TGCAGCGTTGACCCGAGACAGCCCGGAAGCTCTGGGGCCAACGTCCTGACTTTC
CSVDPRQPGSSGANVLTF
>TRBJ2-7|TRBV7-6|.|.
TGTGCCAGCAGCTTGTCGACAACAGAGGGTTTCTACGAGCAGTACTTC
CASSLSTTEGFYEQYF
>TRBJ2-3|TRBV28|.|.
TGTGCCAGCAGTTTATGGCGTGGTGGCACAGATACGCAGTATTTT
CASSLWRGGTDTQYF
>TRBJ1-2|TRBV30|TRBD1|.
TGTGCCTGGAGTCCCGCCGGGACAGGCTATGGCTACACCTTC
CAWSPAGTGYGYTF
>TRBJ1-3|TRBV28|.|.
TGTGCCAGCAGTTTCCGGGGGAGGACCTCTGGAAACACCATATATTTT
CASSFRGRTSGNTIYF
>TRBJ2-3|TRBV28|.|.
TGTGCCAGACGGCGGCAGTTCACAGATACGCAGTATTTT
CARRRQFTDTQYF
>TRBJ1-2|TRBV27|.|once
TGTGCCAGCAGGGCAGGCGGCTACACCTTC
CASRAGGYTF
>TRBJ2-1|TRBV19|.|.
TGTGCCAGTAGTATGAAAGCTAGCTCCTACAATGAGCAGTTCTTC
CASSMKASSYNEQFF
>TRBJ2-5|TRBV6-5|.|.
TGTGCCAGCAGTTACTCCCTAGGAGGACAAGAGACCCAGTACTTC
CASSYSLGGQETQYF
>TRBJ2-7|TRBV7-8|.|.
TGTGCCAGCAGCTTAGTAGCGCACTCCTACGAGCAGTACTTC
CASSLVAHSYEQYF
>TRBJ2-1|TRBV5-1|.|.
TGCGCCAGCATCCTGCAACCTTTCGCGAGAGGCTCCTACAATGAGCAGTTCTTC
CASILQPFARGSYNEQFF
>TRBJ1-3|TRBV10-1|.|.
TGCGCCAGCAGCCCGACGGGGAACTCTGGAAACACCATATATTTT
CASSPTGNSGNTIYF
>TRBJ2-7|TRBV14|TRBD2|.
TGTGCCAGCAGCCGAAATAGCGGGAGGGTTCCCGAGCAGTACTTC
CASSRNSGRVPEQYF
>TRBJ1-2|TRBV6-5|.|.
TGTGCCAGTAAAGAGGGGGTCACTAACTATGGCTACACCTTC
CASKEGVTNYGYTF
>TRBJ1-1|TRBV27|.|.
TGTGCCAGCAGTTCCCGACACCTGAACACTGAAGCTTTCTTT
CASSSRHLNTEAFF
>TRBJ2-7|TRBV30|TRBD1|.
TGTGCCTGGAGTGTGCGGGACAGGAGTCCCTACGAGCAGTACTTC
CAWSVRDRSPYEQYF
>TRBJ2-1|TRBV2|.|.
TGTGCCAGCAGCGTACAGGGGGCCCATAGCGGGAGGAGGATTATTGAGCAGTTCTTC
CASSVQGAHSGRRIIEQFF
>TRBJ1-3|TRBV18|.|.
TGTGCCAGCTCCGAGGGCCTTCAGCCGGGAAACACCATATATTTT
CASSEGLQPGNTIYF
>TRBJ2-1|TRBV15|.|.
TGTGCCACCAGCAGCGGTAACAATGAGCAGTTCTTC
CATSSGNNEQFF
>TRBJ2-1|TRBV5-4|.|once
TGTGCCAGCAGTATCCAACCGGCAGCGGAGGAGGGCAATGAGCAGTTCTTC
CASSIQPAAEEGNEQFF
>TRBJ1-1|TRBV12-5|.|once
TGTGCTAGTGGTAAAGGGGACACTGAAGCTTTCTTT
CASGKGDTEAFF
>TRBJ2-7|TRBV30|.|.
TGTGCCTGGAACGCGGGATTTAGTTACGAGCAGTACTTC
CAWNAGFSYEQYF
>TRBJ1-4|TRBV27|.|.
TGTGCCAGCAGTTTATCGAGGTCAGGGCCAAATGAAAAACTGTTTTTT
CASSLSRSGPNEKLFF
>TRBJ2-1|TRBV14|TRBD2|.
TGTGCCAGCAGCCAAGGAGTTGGGCCAGCGGGAGGGTCAACCTACAATGAGCAGTTCTTC
CASSQGVGPAGGSTYNEQFF
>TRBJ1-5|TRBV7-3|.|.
TGTGCCAGCCTTCCCCATGGAATGTTCATAGCAATCAAGCAGCCCCAGCATTTT
CASLPHGMFIAIKQPQHF
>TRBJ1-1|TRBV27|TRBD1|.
TGTGCCAGCAGTTTATCGGGACAGGGCATGAACACTGAAGCTTTCTTT
CASSLSGQGMNTEAFF
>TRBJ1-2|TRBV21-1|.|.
TGTGCCAGCAGCAAAGACCTGAACAGAGTCCCTAATGGCTACACCTTC
CASSKDLNRVPNGYTF
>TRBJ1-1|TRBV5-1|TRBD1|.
TGCGCCAGCACGGACAGGAAAAACACTGAAGCTTTCTTT
CASTDRKNTEAFF
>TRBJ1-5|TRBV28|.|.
TGTGCCAGCACTGACAATCAGCCCCAGCATTTT
CASTDNQPQHF
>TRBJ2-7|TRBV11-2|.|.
TGTGCCAGCAGCTTCGGACTACCCTCCTACGAGCAGTACTTC
CASSFGLPSYEQYF
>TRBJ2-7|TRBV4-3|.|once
TGCGCCAGCAGCCAAGATCGGGGAGCGCGCACCCTCGGCGAGCAGTACTTC
CASSQDRGARTLGEQYF
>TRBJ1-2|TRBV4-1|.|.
TGCGCCAGCAGCCAACCGTCTCAGGGGAATTTCTATGGCTACACCTTC
CASSQPSQGNFYGYTF
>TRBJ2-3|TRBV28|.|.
TGTGCCAGCGGAGGTTTGTGGGGGTATAGCACAGATACGCAGTATTTT
CASGGLWGYSTDTQYF
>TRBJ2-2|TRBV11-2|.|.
TGTGCCAGCAGCTTAATAATCCAGGTTGTCCCCGGGGAGCTGTTTTTT
CASSLIIQVVPGELFF
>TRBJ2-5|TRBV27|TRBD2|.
TGTGCCAGCAGCGGGACTAGCGGGAGTCCGCACCAAGAGACCCAGTACTTC
CASSGTSGSPHQETQYF
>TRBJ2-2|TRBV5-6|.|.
TGTGCCAGCAGCTTGGATGGGGGGCCCAAGAACACCGGGGAGCTGTTTTTT
CASSLDGGPKNTGELFF
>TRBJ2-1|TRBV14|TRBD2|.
TGTGCCAGCAGCCAAGGACTAGTGCGGGAGGGCGGTTACAATGAGCAGTTCTTC
CASSQGLVREGGYNEQFF
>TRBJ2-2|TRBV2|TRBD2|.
TGTGCCAGCAGGGACCCCGGGACTAGCGGGATGAACACCGGGGAGCTGTTTTTT
CASRDPGTSGMNTGELFF
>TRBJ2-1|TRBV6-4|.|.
TGTGCCAGCAGGGGGGCCGGGACAAAGGACAATGAGCAGTTCTTC
CASRGAGTKDNEQFF
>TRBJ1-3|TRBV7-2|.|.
TGTGCCAGCAGCTCAACTTCCTTAACCATATATTTT
CASSSTSLTIYF
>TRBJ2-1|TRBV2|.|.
TGTGCCAGCAGTGTTGGGCAGTCGTCTCTCTTC
CASSVGQSSLF
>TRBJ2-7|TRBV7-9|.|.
TGTGCCAGCAGCTTCGATTACGAGCAGTACTTC
CASSFDYEQYF
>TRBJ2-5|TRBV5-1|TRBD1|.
TGCGCCAGCAGCTTGGAACAGGGGGGAATGCAAGAGACCCAGTACTTC
CASSLEQGGMQETQYF
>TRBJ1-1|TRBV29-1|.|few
TGCAGCCACGCAGGGGACAAAGCTTTCTTT
CSHAGDKAFF
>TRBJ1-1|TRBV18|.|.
TGTGCCAGCTCACCTGACCGAATATTGGCAGGGGAGGGGTGCACTGAAGCTTTCTTT
CASSPDRILAGEGCTEAFF